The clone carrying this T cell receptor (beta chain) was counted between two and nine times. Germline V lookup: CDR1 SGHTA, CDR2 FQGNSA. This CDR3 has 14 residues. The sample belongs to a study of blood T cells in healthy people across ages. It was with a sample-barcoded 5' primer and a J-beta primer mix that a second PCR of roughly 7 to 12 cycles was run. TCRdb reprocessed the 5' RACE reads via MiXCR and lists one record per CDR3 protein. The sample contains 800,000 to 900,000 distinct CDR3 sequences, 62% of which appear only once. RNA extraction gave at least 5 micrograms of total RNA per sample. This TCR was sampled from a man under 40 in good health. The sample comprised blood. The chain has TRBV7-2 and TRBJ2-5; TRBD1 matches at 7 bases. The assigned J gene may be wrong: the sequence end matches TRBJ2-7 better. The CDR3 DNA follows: TGTGCCAGCAGCCCAGACAGGGTTCTAAACGAGCAGTACTTC. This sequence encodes CASSPDRVLNEQYF.